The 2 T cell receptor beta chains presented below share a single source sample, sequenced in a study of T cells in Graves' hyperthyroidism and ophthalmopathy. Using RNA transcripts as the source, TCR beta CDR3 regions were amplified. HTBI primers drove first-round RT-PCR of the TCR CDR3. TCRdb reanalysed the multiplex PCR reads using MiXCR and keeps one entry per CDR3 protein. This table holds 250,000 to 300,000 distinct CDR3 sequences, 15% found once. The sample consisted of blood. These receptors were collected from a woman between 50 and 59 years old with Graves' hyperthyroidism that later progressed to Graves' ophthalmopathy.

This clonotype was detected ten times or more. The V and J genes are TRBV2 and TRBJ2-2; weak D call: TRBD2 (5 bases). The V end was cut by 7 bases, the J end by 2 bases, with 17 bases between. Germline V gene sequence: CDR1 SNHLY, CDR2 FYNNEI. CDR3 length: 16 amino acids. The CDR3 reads CASTPLNSVNTGELFF. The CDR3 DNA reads TGTGCCAGCACCCCCCTGAATAGCGTTAACACCGGGGAGCTGTTTTTT. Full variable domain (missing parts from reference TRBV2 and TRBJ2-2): EPEVTQTPSHQVTQMGQEVILRCVPISNHLYFYWYRQILGQKVEFLVSFYNNEISEKSEIFDDQFSVERPDGSNFTLKIRSTKLEDSAMYFCASTPLNSVNTGELFFGEGSRLTVL.

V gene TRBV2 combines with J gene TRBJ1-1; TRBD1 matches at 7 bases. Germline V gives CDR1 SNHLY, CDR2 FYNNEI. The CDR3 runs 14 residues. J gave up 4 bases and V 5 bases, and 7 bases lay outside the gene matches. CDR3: CASSPQGSITEAFF. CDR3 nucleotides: TGTGCCAGCAGTCCACAGGGGTCTATCACTGAAGCTTTCTTT.